What follows describes a single T cell receptor beta chain. The antigen is not known. This PCR relied on a set of 60 Vbeta primers and 13 Jbeta primers. Some clones are missing from TCRdb's copy, which holds only in-frame ones; the method was immunoSEQ multiplex PCR. This table holds 200,000 or so clones, roughly 80% found once. The data are from a study of cytomegalovirus exposure and HLA in healthy donors. Study-wide results and limits: The study listed under 200 cytomegalovirus-associated TCR beta chains.

Deletions cut 7 bases from V and 1 base from J, with 11 bases between. The CDR3 loop spans 14 amino acids. From germline, CDR1 is MNHNS and CDR2 SASEGT. The chain combines TRBV6-1 with TRBJ1-3, with D uncertain. The sequence was obtained from a girl aged 2 to 9 in good health and CMV-seronegative. The specimen sequenced was PBMCs. The CDR3 spells CASTLAVSGNTIYF. The CDR3 nucleotides read TGTGCCAGCACCTTAGCGGTATCTGGAAACACCATATATTTT.